These 20 T cell receptor beta chains originate from one sample sequenced in a study of T-cell reconstitution after alpha-beta-depleted transplantation in children. TCRbeta library preparation incorporated unique molecular identifiers. One entry per CDR3 protein, called by TCRdb with MiXCR from the PCR reads. The table has 400,000 to 500,000 distinct CDR3 sequences, about 11% seen once. Sample: PBMCs from the stem cell graft donor, taken from the stem cell graft. These receptors were obtained from a human donor who donated a stem cell graft to a child with acute myeloid leukemia.

The V gene is TRBV25-1, the J gene TRBJ1-2, with D uncertain. CDR3 length: 17 residues. The germline gives CDR1 MGHDK, CDR2 SYGVNS. Trimming stripped 5 bases from V and 4 bases from J, with 23 bases between. Here the CDR3 DNA reads TGTGCCAGCAGTCCATACGGTGGTACCGTGGAGGGCTATGGCTACACCTTC. Residues: CASSPYGGTVEGYGYTF.

This clonotype was detected many times. The chain joins TRBV29-1 to TRBJ2-2; 10 positions agree with TRBD2. With 4 bases clipped from V and 3 bases from J, the junction kept 5 bases outside the gene matches. CDR3 size: 15 residues. Germline CDR1 is SQVTM and CDR2 is ANQGSEA. CDR3 in amino acids: CSVVEREGDTGELFF. CDR3 nucleotides: TGCAGCGTTGTCGAGCGGGAGGGCGACACCGGGGAGCTGTTTTTT.

The chain has TRBV5-1 and TRBJ2-5; 7 bases align to TRBD1. CDR1 is SGHRS and CDR2 is YFSETQ in the germline V gene. After removal of 2 bases from V and 4 bases from J, the junction contained 5 bases not matched to a gene. The CDR3 runs 14 residues. The CDR3 coding sequence is TGCGCCAGCAGCTTCACCCCAGGGGGAGAGACCCAGTACTTC. Encoded protein: CASSFTPGGETQYF.

This clonotype was counted many times. CDR3 loop: CASSLFMFDNYGYTF. The CDR3 coding sequence is TGTGCCAGCAGCTTGTTCATGTTCGATAACTATGGCTACACCTTC. The genes are TRBV5-6 and TRBJ1-2; the D is unclear. CDR3 length equals 15 residues. The germline V gene has CDR1 SGHDT and CDR2 YYEEEE. Trimming removed 1 base from V and 1 base from J, with 11 bases in between.

There are many counts of this clonotype. The V and J genes are TRBV20-1 and TRBJ2-7; 8 positions match TRBD2. The V and J ends lost 3 bases and 5 bases, in that order; junction bases with no gene match: 15. Looked up from germline, CDR1 is DFQATT and CDR2 is SNEGSKA (reference sequence). There are 16 residues in the CDR3. CDR3 DNA sequence: TGCAGTGCTAGCCCGAGCGGGAGCTTGGATCGGGACGAGCAGTACTTC. The encoded protein is CSASPSGSLDRDEQYF.

This clonotype was detected many times. The chain uses TRBV5-1 and TRBJ2-7; D is perhaps TRBD1 (6 bases). Germline V CDR1 and CDR2: SGHRS, YFSETQ. The CDR3 length is 14 residues. V lost 5 bases, J lost 1 base, and 13 bases lay in between. The CDR3 spells CASRQGWGSYEQYV. As DNA, the CDR3 is TGCGCCAGCAGACAGGGCTGGGGTTCCTACGAGCAGTACGTC.

This clonotype was recorded at least ten times. This sequence joins TRBV7-2 and TRBJ1-2, with TRBD1 as a possible D gene (5 bases). This CDR3 contains 15 residues. CDR1 is SGHTA and CDR2 is FQGNSA in the germline V gene. Trimming removed 4 bases from V and 7 bases from J, with 19 bases in between. This CDR3 reads CASSSGTVGPIGYTF. The CDR3 nucleotides are TGTGCCAGCAGCTCAGGGACGGTGGGACCTATTGGCTACACCTTC.

Remarks on this clonotype: Germline and junction disagree at one end, which may indicate a read error. The CDR3, as DNA: TGTGCCACCAGCCGACCTCGGGGGGTCACAGATATGCAGTATTTT. This sequence encodes CATSRPRGVTDMQYF. The chain carries TRBV15 and TRBJ2-3; 7 nucleotides match TRBD2. This CDR3 is 15 amino acids long. CDR1 and CDR2 from the germline V gene are LNHNV and YYDKDF (reference sequence).

For this clonotype: A much larger clone differs by one base, so this may be a read error. This chain links TRBV29-1 with TRBJ1-4; weak D call: TRBD1 (6 bases). Per the germline V gene, CDR1 is SQVTM and CDR2 is ANQGSEA. The CDR3 has 16 residues. The germline V and J ends were trimmed by 6 bases and 3 bases, with 20 bases remaining between them. The chain's CDR3 is CSVDTGLGAANEKLFF. The CDR3 DNA follows: TGCAGCGTAGATACAGGGCTTGGTGCAGCTAATGAAAAACTGTTTTTT. Filled out from reference TRBV29-1 and TRBJ1-4, the complete variable domain reads SAVISQKPSRDICQRGTSLTIQCQVDSQVTMMFWYRQQPGQSLTLIATANQGSEATYESGFVIDKFPISRPNLTFSTLTVSNMSPEDSSIYLCSVDTGLGAANEKLFFGSGTQLSVL.

This clonotype was seen more than once but under ten times. The chain combines TRBV3-1 with TRBJ2-7; 11 bases agree with TRBD2. The V gene end was trimmed by 3 bases and the J gene end by 2 bases; junction bases not matched to a gene: 3. CDR1 LGHDT and CDR2 YNNKEL come from the germline V gene (reference sequence). The CDR3 covers 15 residues. For the CDR3, the DNA is TGTGCCAGCAGCCATACTAGCGGGGGAACCTACGAGCAGTACGTC. Translated: CASSHTSGGTYEQYV.

This clonotype was seen many times. The rearrangement joins TRBV4-1 to TRBJ1-1; 8 nucleotides align to TRBD1. The V and J ends lost 3 bases and 2 bases, in that order; junction bases with no gene match: 20. The CDR3 spans 20 residues. In germline, CDR1 is MGHRA, CDR2 YSYEKL. The CDR3 reads CASSHDPAEVQGAINTEAFF. DNA for the CDR3: TGCGCCAGCAGCCATGACCCCGCCGAGGTGCAGGGGGCTATTAACACTGAAGCTTTCTTT.

The V gene is TRBV9, the J gene TRBJ2-1; D is unresolved. Looked up from germline, CDR1 is SGDLS and CDR2 is YYNGEE. The germline V and J ends were trimmed by 5 bases and 1 base, with 13 bases remaining between them. The CDR3 length is 15 residues. DNA of the CDR3: TGTGCCAGCAGTTTAGACCCTGTGTCCTACAATGAGCAGTTCTTC. This codes for CASSLDPVSYNEQFF. Together with reference TRBV9 and TRBJ2-1, the CDR3 gives the full variable domain: DSGVTQTPKHLITATGQRVTLRCSPRSGDLSVYWYQQSLDQGLQFLIQYYNGEERAKGNILERFSAQQFPDLHSELNLSSLELGDSALYFCASSLDPVSYNEQFFGPGTRLTVL.

This clonotype was recorded a few times. This chain connects TRBV5-5 to TRBJ2-3; 7 positions agree with TRBD1. The germline V gene has CDR1 SGHKS and CDR2 YYEKEE (reference sequence). With 2 bases clipped from V and 3 bases from J, the junction kept 3 bases outside the gene matches. The CDR3 loop spans 14 amino acids. The CDR3 spells CASSFNRGTDTQYF. The CDR3 DNA reads TGTGCCAGCAGCTTTAACAGGGGTACAGATACGCAGTATTTT.

This clonotype has a handful of counts. The chain uses TRBV2 and TRBJ2-1; the match to TRBD2 covers 9 bases. Per the germline V gene, CDR1 is SNHLY and CDR2 is FYNNEI. The CDR3 extends over 13 amino acids. V lost 7 bases to trimming and J lost 10 bases; unmatched junction nucleotides: 8. The CDR3 region is CASTGGRGGEQFF. For the CDR3, the DNA is TGTGCCAGCACAGGCGGGAGGGGCGGCGAGCAGTTCTTC.

The chain has TRBV6-1 and TRBJ2-4; TRBD1 is a possible D gene (6 bases). The ends were cut back, 3 bases at V and 6 bases at J, with 12 bases in the middle. Germline V gene sequence: CDR1 MNHNS, CDR2 SASEGT. The CDR3 consists of 14 residues. The CDR3 region is CASSDQDRGNIQYF. Written as DNA, the CDR3 is TGTGCCAGCAGTGACCAGGACAGAGGAAACATTCAGTACTTC.

This clonotype was detected only a few times. This chain uses TRBV6-1 with TRBJ1-2; D is possibly TRBD1 (6 bases). With 8 bases removed from V and 4 bases from J, the gap between germline ends came to 17 bases. Germline V gene sequence: CDR1 MNHNS, CDR2 SASEGT. The CDR3 has 14 amino acids. This CDR3 is CASQSTGYGYGYTF. The DNA for the CDR3 is TGTGCCAGCCAGAGTACAGGGTACGGCTATGGCTACACCTTC.

V is TRBV7-2 and J is TRBJ2-2; 9 positions match TRBD2. In germline, CDR1 is SGHTA, CDR2 FQGNSA. Unmatched junction bases numbered 4, after V lost 7 bases and J lost 4 bases. CDR3 length: 14 residues. The CDR3 loop reads CASTPSGITGELFF. The CDR3 nucleotides read TGTGCCAGCACCCCTAGCGGGATCACCGGGGAGCTGTTTTTT.

The chain couples TRBV27 to TRBJ1-5; 7 bases match TRBD1. Germline trimming cut 6 bases from V and 4 bases from J; bases unmatched to any gene: 6. Germline CDR1 is MNHEY and CDR2 is SMNVEV (reference sequence). The CDR3 is 14 residues long. The CDR3 DNA reads as TGTGCCAGCAGACAGGGGACGGGGAATCAGCCCCAGCATTTT. Translating gives CASRQGTGNQPQHF.

CDR3 loop: CASSEPGQGENGYTF. In DNA form, the CDR3 reads TGTGCCAGCAGTGAACCTGGACAGGGCGAGAATGGCTACACCTTC. The chain is built from TRBV6-1 and TRBJ1-2, with TRBD1 matching 8 bases. Losses at the gene ends were 2 bases for V and 6 bases for J; bases not matched to a gene: 8. Per the germline V gene, CDR1 is MNHNS and CDR2 is SASEGT. The CDR3 has 15 residues.

This clonotype showed up just a few times. The chain employs TRBV25-1 and TRBJ2-1; 7 bases match TRBD1. The CDR3 consists of 13 residues. Germline CDR1 MGHDK, CDR2 SYGVNS. J gave up 2 bases and V 11 bases, and 6 bases lay outside the gene matches. CDR3 sequence (DNA): TGTGCCGCCTCCGGGACAGCCTACAATGAGCAGTTCTTC. This gives the protein CAASGTAYNEQFF.